The 19 T cell receptor beta chains given below trace back to one sample, sequenced in a study of tumor and adjacent non-tumor tissue in lung cancer. RNA was extracted from bulk tissue without any cell sorting. A modified ARM-PCR protocol with three rounds of nested PCR amplified TCRbeta. TCRdb used MiXCR to reprocess the multiplex PCR reads, holding one entry per CDR3 protein. Of fewer than 120,000 distinct CDR3 sequences in the sample, about 87% were seen once. The sample taken for sequencing was lung tumor tissue. The source is a man between 65 and 85 years old with non-small cell lung cancer.

This clonotype was seen a single time. V is TRBV6-5 and J is TRBJ2-1; 8 bases align to TRBD2. Per germline, CDR1 MNHEY and CDR2 SVGAGI. V dropped 3 bases and J dropped 4; count of bases not matched to a gene: 8. The length of the CDR3 is 16 residues. CDR3 amino acids: CASSYGGTREYNEQFF. Here the CDR3 DNA reads TGTGCCAGCAGTTATGGCGGGACTAGGGAATACAATGAGCAGTTCTTC.

This clonotype occurred a few times. This is likely a read error, given that the CDR3 carries no conserved phenylalanine or tryptophan at its end. The V and J genes are TRBV20-1 and TRBJ2-5, with TRBD2 identical over 9 bases. The CDR3 length is 17 residues. CDR1 is DFQATT, CDR2 SNEGSKA, per germline (reference sequence). Trimming took 3 bases from V and 5 from J; bases not matched to a gene: 16. The CDR3 loop reads CSARDLPDSGSRETQYS. For the CDR3, the DNA is TGCAGTGCTAGGGATCTGCCGGATAGCGGGAGTCGTGAGACCCAGTACTCC.

Note on this clonotype: The junction shows a germline mismatch at one end, possibly a read error. The chain combines TRBV11-2 with TRBJ2-1, with no clear D. Germline CDR1 and CDR2: SGHAT and FQNNGV. This CDR3 has 13 residues. The CDR3 sequence is CASRTFERHDQFF. The CDR3 region has the DNA TGTGCCAGCAGGACTTTCGAGAGGCATGATCAGTTCTTC.

About this clonotype: A junction end diverges from the germline sequence, so it may reflect a read error. The chain uses TRBV6-1 and TRBJ1-1, with unresolved D. The CDR3 has 14 amino acids. The V gene's germline CDR1 is MNHNS and CDR2 SASEGT. This CDR3 is CASTEGRRHTEARF. CDR3 sequence (DNA): TGTGCCAGCACCGAAGGTCGGCGGCATACTGAAGCTCGCTTT.

On this clonotype itself: The missing conserved phenylalanine or tryptophan at the end of this CDR3 makes a read error likely. This chain joins TRBV7-9 and TRBJ2-1; no clear D. This CDR3 has 17 amino acids. V gave up 5 bases and J gave up 4 bases, with 21 bases separating them. CDR1 and CDR2 (germline): SEHNR, FQNEAQ (reference sequence). CDR3: CASSEDQPLYSYNEQFY. The DNA for the CDR3 is TGTGCCAGCAGCGAAGACCAGCCTCTTTACTCTTACAATGAGCAGTTCTAC.

The chain links TRBV29-1 to TRBJ2-5; no clear D. Germline V gene lookup returns CDR1 SQVTM and CDR2 ANQGSEA. The CDR3 has 12 amino acids. The CDR3 here is CIMKGFGETQYF. The CDR3 region has the DNA TGCATCATGAAGGGATTTGGAGAGACCCAGTACTTC.

This clonotype has a count of ten or more. The chain has TRBV28 and TRBJ2-1; 9 positions agree with TRBD2. J lost 7 bases, V lost 8 bases, and 12 bases had no gene match. Germline V gene data show CDR1 as MDHEN and CDR2 as SYDVKM. The CDR3 consists of 15 residues. The CDR3 loop reads CASRLSGRKENEQFF. The CDR3 nucleotides read TGTGCCAGCCGACTCAGCGGGAGGAAGGAAAATGAGCAGTTCTTC. The entire variable domain, with the rest obtained from reference TRBV28 and TRBJ2-1, is as follows: DVKVTQSSRYLVKRTGEKVFLECVQDMDHENMFWYRQDPGLGLRLIYFSYDVKMKEKGDIPEGYSVSREKKERFSLILESASTNQTSMYLCASRLSGRKENEQFFGPGTRLTVL.

Worth noting for this clonotype: Likely a read error: the CDR3 ends without its conserved phenylalanine or tryptophan. V and J are TRBV11-3 and TRBJ2-1; perhaps D is TRBD1 or TRBD2 (6 bases each). In germline, CDR1 is SGHNT, CDR2 YENEEA. CDR3 size: 16 residues. CDR3 sequence (DNA): TGTGCCATCAGCTTAGATCCCACGGAGGGCAGGGGTGAGCAGTTCTCC. This translates into CAISLDPTEGRGEQFS.

Turning to this clonotype: The CDR3 end shows no conserved phenylalanine or tryptophan, and so a read error is likely. The V and J genes are TRBV29-1 and TRBJ2-3; TRBD2 might be the D (6 bases). The CDR3 runs to 15 residues. Germline loops: CDR1 SQVTM, CDR2 ANQGSEA. The CDR3 DNA is TGCAACGTGGAAAGGCTAGCGACGGTAACAGATACGCAGTATTAT. Residues: CNVERLATVTDTQYY.

As regards this clonotype: This likely comes from a read error, as the CDR3 has no conserved phenylalanine or tryptophan at its end. This chain links TRBV11-2 with TRBJ2-3; D is unresolved. The CDR3 is made up of 16 amino acids. Deletions cut 2 bases from V and 0 bases from J, with 12 bases between. Germline V gene sequence: CDR1 SGHAT, CDR2 FQNNGV. This CDR3 reads CASSLNQAGSTDTQYL. The DNA for the CDR3 is TGTGCCAGCAGCTTAAATCAGGCTGGAAGCACAGATACGCAGTATTTG.

A few counts support this clonotype. This is likely a read error, given that the CDR3 carries no conserved phenylalanine or tryptophan at its end. The J gene is TRBJ2-3, the V gene TRBV28, with TRBD2 as a possible D gene (6 bases). CDR1 and CDR2 (germline): MDHEN, SYDVKM. The CDR3 is made up of 16 amino acids. CDR3 sequence: CASSFSNGRGTDTQYL. In DNA form, the CDR3 reads TGTGCCAGCAGTTTCTCCAACGGGAGAGGAACAGATACCCAGTATCTT.

This sequence joins TRBV29-1 and TRBJ1-1; D is possibly TRBD1 (5 bases). CDR3 length equals 12 residues. Germline V gives CDR1 SQVTM, CDR2 ANQGSEA. The V end lost 8 bases, the J end lost 8 bases, and 18 bases lay between the germline ends. The chain's CDR3 is CSTRGHGLEAFF. DNA of the CDR3: TGCAGCACACGGGGCCATGGCCTCGAAGCTTTCTTT.

Turning to this clonotype: At one boundary the junction diverges from the germline segment, which might be a read error. The rearrangement uses TRBV4-1 and TRBJ1-4; possibly TRBD1 for D (6 bases). From germline, CDR1 is MGHRA and CDR2 YSYEKL. CDR3 length equals 16 residues. CDR3: CTSSQIRGHGSEKLFF. The CDR3 DNA reads TGCACCAGCAGCCAGATACGGGGGCACGGGAGTGAAAAACTGTTTTTT.

As to this clonotype: One end of the junction varies from germline; a read error may be responsible. The genes are TRBV29-1 and TRBJ2-5, with D tentatively TRBD1 (6 bases). The CDR3 has 12 amino acids. CDR1 and CDR2 from the germline V gene are SQVTM and ANQGSEA. The CDR3 protein is CSVTTGSQTQYF. As DNA, the CDR3 is TGCAGCGTTACGACAGGCTCCCAGACCCAGTATTTC. Full variable domain (rest looked up from reference TRBV29-1 and TRBJ2-5): SAVISQKPSRDICQRGTSLTIQCQVDSQVTMMFWYRQQPGQSLTLIATANQGSEATYESGFVIDKFPISRPNLTFSTLTVSNMSPEDSSIYLCSVTTGSQTQYFGPGTRLLVL.

As for this clonotype: One end of the junction fails to match germline, which may point to a read error. In DNA, the CDR3 is TGTGCCAGTAGCTTAACAGCGCTTTTCTCCTACGGGCAGTACTTC. Translating it yields CASSLTALFSYGQYF. The chain recombines TRBV11-3 with TRBJ2-7, with D unresolved. The germline V gene encodes CDR1 SGHNT and CDR2 YENEEA. The CDR3 is 15 amino acids.

About this clonotype itself: At one end, the junction sequence differs from germline, possibly due to a read error. The chain recombines TRBV5-1 with TRBJ2-7, with D unresolved. Germline CDR1 SGHRS, CDR2 YFSETQ. The CDR3 runs 15 residues. Here the CDR3 DNA reads TGCGCCTGCAGCTTGGGAACATACCACTCCTGCGAGCATTACTTC. Protein: CACSLGTYHSCEHYF.

In regard to this clonotype: One end of the junction varies from germline; a read error may be responsible. This sequence joins TRBV28 and TRBJ1-2; D is undetermined. The CDR3 is made up of 14 amino acids. Germline V gene lookup returns CDR1 MDHEN and CDR2 SYDVKM. The CDR3 is CASSLVARTYGCTF. CDR3 DNA sequence: TGTGCCAGCAGTTTGGTCGCCAGAACCTATGGCTGCACCTTC.

The V and J genes are TRBV2 and TRBJ2-3; D gene unclear. CDR1 is SNHLY and CDR2 is FYNNEI in the germline V gene. The CDR3 totals 14 residues. V was pared by 5 bases and J by 6 bases, with 15 bases between. The CDR3 sequence is CASSRAVEIDTQYF. In DNA form, the CDR3 reads TGTGCCAGCAGTCGGGCAGTGGAAATCGATACGCAGTATTTT.

As to this clonotype: A much more abundant neighbour one base away suggests this may be a read error. This sequence joins TRBV12-3 or TRBV12-4 and TRBJ1-5; D is unclear. The CDR3 is 15 residues long. CDR3 in amino acids: CTSSQVLSPNQPQHF. CDR3 nucleotides: TGTACCAGCAGTCAAGTCCTTTCCCCCAATCAGCCCCAGCATTTT.